This TCR beta chain was sequenced during a study of T cells after yellow fever vaccination. A remark on this clonotype: What it binds is not known.

Study results and limitations: Compared with primary, the secondary response was weaker and peaked at day 5, not 15. FACS-sorted repertoires might harbor abundant contaminating clonotypes from the bulk population. Only a minor proportion of clonotypes was detected across both CD4 and CD8 compartments.

The CDR3 is 11 amino acids. The V and J ends lost 3 bases and 3 bases respectively, with 6 bases between them. CDR1 is SQVTM and CDR2 is ANQGSEA in the germline V gene. The TCR cDNA carried a universal primer site and UMIs from 5'RACE template switching. TCRdb used MiXCR to reprocess the 5' RACE reads, holding one entry per CDR3 protein. This repertoire shows about 320,000 distinct CDR3 sequences, approximately 4.5% found once; its top ten account for roughly a fifth. The sample here was PBMCs, taken 15 days after the yellow fever booster vaccination. The clonotype comes from a man in his late teens or twenties who received the YFV17D yellow fever vaccine. The J gene is TRBJ2-7, the V gene TRBV29-1; D gene unclear. The CDR3 DNA is TGCAGCGTTGAGCCGCACTACGAGCAGTACTTC. It encodes CSVEPHYEQYF.